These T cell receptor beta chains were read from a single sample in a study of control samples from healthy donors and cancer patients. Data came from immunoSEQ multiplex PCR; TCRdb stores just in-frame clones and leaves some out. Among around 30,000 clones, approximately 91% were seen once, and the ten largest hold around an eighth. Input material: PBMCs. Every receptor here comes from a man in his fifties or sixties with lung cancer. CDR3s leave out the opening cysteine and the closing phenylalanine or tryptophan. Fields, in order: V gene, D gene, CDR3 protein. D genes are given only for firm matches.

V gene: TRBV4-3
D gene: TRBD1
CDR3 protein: ASSQEGQGNYGYT

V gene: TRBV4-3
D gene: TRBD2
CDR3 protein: ASSQGESGNQETQY

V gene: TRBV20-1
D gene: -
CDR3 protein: SVEGNTEAF

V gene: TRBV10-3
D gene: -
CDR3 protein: AISDPAKGPQH

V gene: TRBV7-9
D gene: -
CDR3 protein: ASNLRSTEKEANYGYT

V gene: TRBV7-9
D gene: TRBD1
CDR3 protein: ARGGADQETQY

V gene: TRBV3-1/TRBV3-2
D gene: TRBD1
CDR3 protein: ASSQATGWGGYT

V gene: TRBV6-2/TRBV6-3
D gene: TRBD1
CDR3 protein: ASSYEGTGTYGYT

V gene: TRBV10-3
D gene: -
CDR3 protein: AISESSIGETQY

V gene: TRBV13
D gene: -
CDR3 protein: ASSLRVPEAF

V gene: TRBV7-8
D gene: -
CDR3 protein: ASSAGTDFNTDTQY

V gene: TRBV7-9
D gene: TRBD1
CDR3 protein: ASSLALTRTGGTNEKLF

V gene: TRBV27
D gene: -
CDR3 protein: ASSQDVAYTEAF

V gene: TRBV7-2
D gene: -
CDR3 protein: ASSSGGLSTDTQY

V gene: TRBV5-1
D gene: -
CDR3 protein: ASSKSSFDTQY

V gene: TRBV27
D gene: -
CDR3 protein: ASSFGRGGDEQF

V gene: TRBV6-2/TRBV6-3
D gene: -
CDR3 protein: ASSATRGNSPLH

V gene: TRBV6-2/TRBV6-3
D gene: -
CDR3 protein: ASSYMGMSTDTQY

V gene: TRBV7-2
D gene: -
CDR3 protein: ASSLGEKAGRY

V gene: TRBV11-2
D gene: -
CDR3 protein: ASSPKDSSPLH